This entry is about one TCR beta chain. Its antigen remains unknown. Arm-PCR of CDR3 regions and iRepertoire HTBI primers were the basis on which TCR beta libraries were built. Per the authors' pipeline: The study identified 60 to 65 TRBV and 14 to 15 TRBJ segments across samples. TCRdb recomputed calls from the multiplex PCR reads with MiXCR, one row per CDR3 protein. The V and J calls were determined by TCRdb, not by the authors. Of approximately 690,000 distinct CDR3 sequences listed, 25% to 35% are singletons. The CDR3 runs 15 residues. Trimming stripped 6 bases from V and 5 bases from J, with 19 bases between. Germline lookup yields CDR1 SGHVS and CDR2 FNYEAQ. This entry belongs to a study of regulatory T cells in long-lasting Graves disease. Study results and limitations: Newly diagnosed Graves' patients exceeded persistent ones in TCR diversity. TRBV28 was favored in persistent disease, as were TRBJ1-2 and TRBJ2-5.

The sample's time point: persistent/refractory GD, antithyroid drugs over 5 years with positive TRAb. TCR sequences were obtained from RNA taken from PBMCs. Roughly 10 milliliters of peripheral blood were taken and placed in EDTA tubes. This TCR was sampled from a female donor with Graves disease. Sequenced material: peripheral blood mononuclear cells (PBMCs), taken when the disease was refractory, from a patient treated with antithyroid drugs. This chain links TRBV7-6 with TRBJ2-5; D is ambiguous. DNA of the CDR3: TGTGCCAGCAGACCTCCGTCTATCGAGCCGGAGACCCAGTACTTC. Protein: CASRPPSIEPETQYF.